Following are 9 T cell receptor beta chains from one sample sequenced in a study of T cell responses to AZD1222 COVID-19 vaccine. Only in-frame clones appear in the TCRdb table, and some are missing; sequencing was by immunoSEQ multiplex PCR. The table lists over 100,000 clones, about nine tenths of them singletons, with about 2.5% in the top ten. Sequences were derived from peripheral blood, sampled 28 days after the second AZD1222 dose. These receptors all stem from an adult who received the AZD1222 COVID-19 vaccine.

This clone was seen a single time. The chain has TRBV7-6 and TRBJ2-7; weak D call: TRBD2 (7 bases). Trimming took off 0 bases at V and 6 bases at J, with 24 bases between the two ends. The CDR3 runs 18 residues. CDR1 SGHVS and CDR2 FNYEAQ come from the germline V gene. The CDR3 DNA follows: TGTGCCAGCAGCTTAGCGCCTGGGTCGGTCGGGGGGACACGCGAGCAGTACTTC. It codes for CASSLAPGSVGGTREQYF.

The CDR3 bases are TGTGCCAGCAGTTTAGGAGGGTTTGAAAAACTGTTTTTT. Its protein is CASSLGGFEKLFF. The chain is built from TRBV27 and TRBJ1-4, with unresolved D. This CDR3 is 13 amino acids long. CDR1 and CDR2 from the germline V gene are MNHEY and SMNVEV (reference sequence). V was pared by 2 bases and J by 7 bases, with 8 bases between.

The chain combines TRBV7-2 with TRBJ1-1; possible D gene TRBD1, 6 bases. The CDR3 loop spans 16 amino acids. The germline V and J ends were trimmed by 6 bases and 5 bases, with 22 bases remaining between them. CDR1 SGHTA and CDR2 FQGNSA come from the germline V gene. CDR3 residues: CASRPSPGTMATEAFF. The CDR3 DNA follows: TGTGCCAGCAGGCCCTCCCCCGGGACAATGGCGACTGAAGCTTTCTTT.

The chain has TRBV7-6 and TRBJ2-7, with 10 nucleotides matching TRBD1. CDR1 and CDR2 from the germline V gene are SGHVS and FNYEAQ. Losses at the gene ends were 6 bases for V and 0 bases for J; bases not matched to a gene: 5. The CDR3 spans 15 residues. CDR3 in amino acids: CASSLDRGASYEQYF. DNA of the CDR3: TGTGCCAGCAGTTTGGACAGGGGGGCCTCCTACGAGCAGTACTTC.

The V gene is TRBV5-1, the J gene TRBJ1-4; D gene uncertain. Germline V lookup: CDR1 SGHRS, CDR2 YFSETQ. The CDR3 covers 13 residues. The V end was cut by 0 bases, the J end by 8 bases, with 8 bases between. The DNA of the CDR3 is TGCGCCAGCAGCTTGGGGGCAAACGAAAAACTGTTTTTT. Protein: CASSLGANEKLFF.

The chain has TRBV7-8 and TRBJ1-4; perhaps TRBD1 as D (5 bases). The germline CDR1 and CDR2 sequences are SGHVS and FQNEAQ. Trimming removed 0 bases from V and 7 bases from J, with 12 bases in between. CDR3 size: 15 residues. The CDR3 DNA reads TGTGCCAGCAGCTTAGCCGTGAGCGGGGGTGAAAAACTGTTTTTT. It yields the protein CASSLAVSGGEKLFF.

This clone was recorded only once. The chain uses TRBV28 and TRBJ1-3; the D is unclear. The V end was cut by 2 bases, the J end by 3 bases, with 14 bases between. Germline CDR1 and CDR2: MDHEN and SYDVKM. The CDR3 contains 16 residues. CDR3 in DNA: TGTGCCAGCAGTTTAACCGGCGATTGGGGTGGAAACACCATATATTTT. Translating gives CASSLTGDWGGNTIYF.

The chain has TRBV9 and TRBJ1-5; tentatively, D is TRBD1 (6 bases). CDR3 length: 14 residues. V was trimmed by 0 bases and J by 8 bases, leaving 12 bases between them. Germline lookup yields CDR1 SGDLS and CDR2 YYNGEE. The DNA of the CDR3 is TGTGCCAGCAGCGTAGGGGGGCGTACGGAGCCCCAGCATTTT. It is translated as CASSVGGRTEPQHF.

This rearrangement joins TRBV5-4 to TRBJ1-2; 7 bases are a match to TRBD1. Trimming took 4 bases from V and 7 from J; bases not matched to a gene: 16. The germline gives CDR1 SGHNT, CDR2 YYREEE (reference sequence). This CDR3 has 16 residues. CDR3 residues: CASSPQGGATPFGYTF. In DNA form, the CDR3 reads TGTGCCAGCAGCCCCCAAGGGGGCGCCACGCCCTTTGGCTACACCTTC.